These 26 T cell receptor beta chains were all obtained from the same sample, sequenced in a study of T cell clonality in common variable immunodeficiency. Using immunoSEQ multiplex PCR, the repertoire was profiled, and TCRdb retains in-frame clones only, with some absent. Observed in the sample are roughly 38,000 clones, none of them singletons. What was sequenced was peripheral blood mononuclear cells. Every receptor here comes from a person aged 18 to 75 in good health.

This clone was found many times. The read stops 3 residues short of the end of the CDR3; the missing end is completed from the germline J gene. The genes are TRBV5-1 and TRBJ2-2; D is perhaps TRBD1 (6 bases). The CDR3 runs to 14 residues. CDR1 and CDR2 (germline): SGHRS, YFSETQ. V dropped 6 bases and J dropped 0 bases, with 9 bases sitting between them. The CDR3 loop reads CASKEGANTGELFF. The covered CDR3 bases are TGCGCCAGCAAAGAGGGGGCGAACACCGGGGAG.

With regard to this clone: The CDR3 extends 3 residues past the end of the read, so its final part is completed from the germline J gene. This chain joins TRBV7-7 and TRBJ1-2, with 9 bases identical to TRBD1. Germline CDR1 is SSHAT and CDR2 is FNYEAQ (reference sequence). This CDR3 has 13 residues. CDR3 DNA, as far as it was read: TGTGCCAGCAGCTTAGGACAGGGGGACGAC. Protein: CASSLGQGDD. In full, the CDR3 is CASSLGQGDDYTF.

The table lists this clone with a few counts. Read coverage stops 3 residues before the CDR3 terminus; the germline J gene supplies the remainder. V and J are TRBV20-1 and TRBJ2-7, with 11 bases that match TRBD2. Germline V gene lookup returns CDR1 DFQATT and CDR2 SNEGSKA (reference sequence). V shed 6 bases and J 3 bases; nucleotides not matched to a gene: 7. The CDR3 has 14 residues. CDR3: CSAVLAGAVYEQYF. The sequenced part of the CDR3 DNA is TGCAGTGCGGTACTAGCGGGAGCAGTCTACGAG.

This clone was counted a few times. The read stops 3 residues short of the end of the CDR3; the missing end is completed from the germline J gene. The rearrangement links TRBV19 to TRBJ2-2; 8 bases align to TRBD1. The CDR3 length is 16 residues. Germline V gene sequence: CDR1 LNHDA, CDR2 SQIVND (reference sequence). The CDR3 DNA, read in part, is TGTGCCAGTAGTCCCGGGACAGGCTTGGCCTTCGGAAAG. It yields the protein CASSPGTGLAFGK. In full, the CDR3 reads CASSPGTGLAFGKLFF.

This clone was counted many times. The read stops 3 residues short of the end of the CDR3; the missing end is completed from the germline J gene. The chain uses TRBV2 and TRBJ2-5; weak D call: TRBD2 (6 bases). The CDR3 runs 14 residues. Germline assignment: CDR1 SNHLY and CDR2 FYNNEI. Trimming cost V 2 bases and J 3 bases, with 10 bases left between them. Incomplete CDR3 DNA: TGTGCCAGCAGTGAAAACGGCGGGGAAGAGACC. Residues: CASSENGGEET. The whole CDR3 protein is CASSENGGEETQYF.

There are many counts of this clone. The CDR3 is cut off 3 residues early in the read; its end comes from the germline J gene. J is TRBJ2-3 and V is TRBV2; 7 bases are a match to TRBD1. Per germline, CDR1 SNHLY and CDR2 FYNNEI. Trimming cost V 7 bases and J 0 bases; bases outside gene matches: 10. CDR3 length equals 16 residues. CDR3 in amino acids: CASKEQGKSSTDTQYF. CDR3 bases read: TGTGCCAGCAAAGAACAGGGGAAGAGTAGCACAGATACG.

This clone came up many times. Read sequence stops 3 residues before the CDR3 end, and the germline J gene provides the missing end. The chain uses TRBV2 and TRBJ1-2, with 9 nucleotides matching TRBD1. The length of the CDR3 is 12 residues. Germline V lookup: CDR1 SNHLY, CDR2 FYNNEI. V was clipped by 5 bases and J by 7 bases; unmatched bases: 2. The CDR3 loop is CASSRDRVGYTF. The CDR3 bases that were read are TGTGCCAGCAGTAGGGACAGGGTTGGC.

This clone was seen repeatedly, ten times or more. The read halts 3 residues ahead of the CDR3 end, with the missing end drawn from the germline J gene. The chain joins TRBV6-2 or TRBV6-3 to TRBJ2-3, with TRBD2 matching 15 bases. Germline CDR1 is MNHEY and CDR2 is SVGEGT. This CDR3 is 16 amino acids long. Germline trimming cut 6 bases from V and 0 bases from J; bases unmatched to any gene: 1. CDR3 in amino acids: CASRGTSGRSTDTQYF. The sequenced part of the CDR3 DNA is TGTGCCAGCAGGGGGACTAGCGGGAGGAGCACAGATACG.

About this clone itself: Coverage ceases 3 residues before the CDR3 finishes, and the germline J gene fills in the end. The chain employs TRBV7-6 and TRBJ2-3; tentatively, D is TRBD1 (6 bases). The CDR3 loop spans 15 amino acids. In germline, CDR1 is SGHVS, CDR2 FNYEAQ. The CDR3 loop reads CASSAMTGLNQPQYF. The CDR3 bases that were read are TGTGCCAGCAGCGCGATGACAGGACTTAATCAGCCG.

This clone was recorded many times. The sequenced fragment ends 3 residues before the CDR3 boundary, so the rest is inferred from the germline J gene. This chain joins TRBV18 and TRBJ2-1; TRBD2 aligns across 8 bases. The germline CDR1 and CDR2 sequences are KGHSH and LQKENI. The CDR3 length is 13 residues. Unmatched junction bases numbered 2, after V lost 3 bases and J lost 7 bases. The CDR3 region is CASSPGLENEQFF. Partial CDR3 DNA: TGTGCCAGCTCACCGGGACTAGAAAATGAG.

This clone was seen at least ten times. The CDR3 end falls 3 residues outside the read, so it is completed with the germline J gene. This chain uses TRBV24-1 with TRBJ2-7, with TRBD2 as a possible D gene (6 bases). CDR3 length: 13 amino acids. The V end was cut by 9 bases, the J end by 2 bases, with 13 bases between. CDR1 and CDR2 from the germline V gene are KGHDR and SFDVKD. Incomplete CDR3 DNA: TGTGCCACCTCCCGGGGGTCTACCTACGAG. As protein: CATSRGSTYE. The whole CDR3 reads CATSRGSTYEQYF.

This clone was seen repeatedly, ten times or more. The read halts 3 residues ahead of the CDR3 end, with the missing end drawn from the germline J gene. This chain links TRBV2 with TRBJ2-5, with D perhaps TRBD2 (6 bases). The ends were cut back, 6 bases at V and 7 bases at J, with 12 bases in the middle. The CDR3 covers 12 residues. Germline-derived CDR1 and CDR2 are SNHLY and FYNNEI. CDR3: CASRGDSGTQYF. CDR3 DNA (partial): TGTGCCAGCAGGGGGGACTCGGGGACC.

Ten or more counts support this clone. Incomplete CDR3 DNA: TGTGCTAGTGGCACCCTTGAGGGCCACTACGAG. Its protein is CASGTLEGHYE. The complete CDR3 sequence is CASGTLEGHYEQYF. The chain employs TRBV12-5 and TRBJ2-7; a possible D gene is TRBD2 (5 bases). The read ends 3 residues before the CDR3 terminus; that terminus is restored from the germline J gene. This CDR3 has 14 residues. Germline V gives CDR1 LGHNT, CDR2 FRNRAP. V was clipped by 6 bases and J by 3 bases, with 15 bases between them.

This clone appeared many times. The read halts 3 residues ahead of the CDR3 end, with the missing end drawn from the germline J gene. The rearrangement links TRBV19 to TRBJ1-2, with D hard to call. The V gene's germline CDR1 is LNHDA and CDR2 SQIVND (reference sequence). This CDR3 contains 15 residues. The V end was cut by 2 bases, the J end by 4 bases, with 14 bases between. The CDR3 loop is CASSISERGVYGYTF. CDR3 DNA, as far as it was read: TGTGCCAGTAGTATATCCGAGCGGGGAGTCTATGGC. Full variable domain (outside the CDR3, taken from reference TRBV19 and TRBJ1-2): DGGITQSPKYLFRKEGQNVTLSCEQNLNHDAMYWYRQDPGQGLRLIYYSQIVNDFQKGDIAEGYSVSREKKESFPLTVTSAQKNPTAFYLCASSISERGVYGYTFGSGTRLTVV.

In this sample, this clone turned up many times. CDR3 protein: CASRGTVNQPQHF. CDR3 DNA (partial): TGTGCCAGCCGTGGGACAGTCAATCAGCCC. The chain employs TRBV6-2 or TRBV6-3 and TRBJ1-5, with 7 positions matching TRBD1. The CDR3 end is not reached by the read, which stops 3 residues before it; the germline J gene fills it in. V was pared by 8 bases and J by 3 bases, with 4 bases of the junction left unmatched. This CDR3 has 13 residues. The germline V gene encodes CDR1 MNHEY and CDR2 SVGEGT.

This clone has just a few counts. The read stops 3 residues short of the end of the CDR3; the missing end is completed from the germline J gene. The V call is TRBV6-1, the J call TRBJ1-2; D is unresolved. Germline lookup yields CDR1 MNHNS and CDR2 SASEGT. The CDR3 has 15 residues. CDR3 protein: CASSEALAGSYDYTF. Incomplete CDR3 DNA: TGTGCCAGCAGTGAAGCACTAGCGGGATCCTACGAC.

This clone was counted at least ten times. CDR3 sequence reads: CRASVGTNQPQHF. CDR3 DNA (partial): TGCAGGGCGAGCGTGGGTACCAATCAGCCC. The V and J genes are TRBV20-1 and TRBJ1-5, with D unresolved. The DNA ends 3 residues before the CDR3 does, and the rest of the CDR3 is filled in from the germline J gene. This CDR3 contains 13 residues. Germline lookup yields CDR1 DFQATT and CDR2 SNEGSKA (reference sequence).

As regards this clone: Read data end 3 residues before the CDR3 end; the end is taken from the germline J gene. This chain connects TRBV20-1 to TRBJ2-3, with 9 bases that match TRBD1. Germline lookup yields CDR1 DFQATT and CDR2 SNEGSKA (reference sequence). This CDR3 has 17 residues. CDR3 DNA (partial): TGCAGTGCTAGGTCGGGACAGGGTGCTTATAGCAATCAGCCG. Its protein is CSARSGQGAYSNQP. The entire CDR3 protein is CSARSGQGAYSNQPQYF.

Many counts were recorded for this clone. Read data end 3 residues before the CDR3 end; the end is taken from the germline J gene. This chain joins TRBV19 and TRBJ2-5; tentatively, D is TRBD2 (6 bases). CDR1 and CDR2 (germline): LNHDA, SQIVND (reference sequence). The V gene lost 3 bases and the J gene lost 4 bases, with 15 bases spanning the gap. There are 15 residues in the CDR3. Here the CDR3 reads CASSIQGGVSETQYF. The CDR3 bases that were read are TGTGCCAGTAGTATTCAGGGAGGAGTATCAGAGACC.

This clone has ten or more counts. The read halts 3 residues ahead of the CDR3 end, with the missing end drawn from the germline J gene. Other nucleotide sequences in the sample specify the same CDR3. The chain is built from TRBV20-1 and TRBJ2-3, with 9 positions matching TRBD2. CDR1 is DFQATT, CDR2 SNEGSKA, per germline (reference sequence). CDR3 size: 13 residues. After removal of 5 bases from V and 1 base from J, the junction contained 1 base not matched to a gene. The CDR3 here is CSARTSGTDTQYF. The sequenced part of the CDR3 DNA is TGCAGTGCTCGGACTAGCGGCACAGATACG.

On this clone itself: Sequencing ends 3 residues short of the CDR3 end; the germline J gene provides the rest. This sequence joins TRBV18 and TRBJ2-3, with TRBD1 matching over 8 bases. Per germline, CDR1 KGHSH and CDR2 LQKENI. The CDR3 totals 15 residues. The CDR3 here is CASSREGQVKETQYF. The covered CDR3 bases are TGTGCCAGCTCACGAGAGGGACAGGTGAAAGAGACG.

This clone was counted at least ten times. Sequencing ends 3 residues short of the CDR3 end; the germline J gene provides the rest. The V and J genes are TRBV7-8 and TRBJ2-1; a weak D match, TRBD2 (6 bases). CDR1 is SGHVS, CDR2 FQNEAQ, per germline. This CDR3 has 15 amino acids. V gave up 3 bases and J gave up 8 bases, with 17 bases separating them. CDR3 bases read: TGTGCCAGCAGCTTTTCTCCACCGCCGGGGGATGAG. It specifies CASSFSPPPGDE. The full CDR3 reads CASSFSPPPGDEQFF.

This clone was picked up many times. The read stops 3 residues short of the end of the CDR3; the missing end is completed from the germline J gene. This chain links TRBV6-2 or TRBV6-3 with TRBJ2-7; 9 bases fit TRBD2. V lost 8 bases to trimming and J lost 0 bases; unmatched junction nucleotides: 8. CDR3 size: 15 residues. Germline V lookup: CDR1 MNHEY, CDR2 SVGEGT. CDR3 bases read: TGTGCCAGCTTTAGCGGGAGCGGTCACTCCTACGAG. Its translation is CASFSGSGHSYE. In full, the CDR3 reads CASFSGSGHSYEQYF.

This clone was seen at least ten times. The read gets to within 3 residues of the CDR3 end, and the germline J gene fills in the rest. V usage is TRBV19 and J usage is TRBJ1-4; 8 positions agree with TRBD1. The germline V gene encodes CDR1 LNHDA and CDR2 SQIVND (reference sequence). V lost 5 bases, J lost 5 bases, and 4 bases stayed unmatched. The CDR3 covers 14 residues. Incomplete CDR3 DNA: TGTGCCAGTAGTGTACAGGGGGGGAATGAAAAA. Encoded protein: CASSVQGGNEK. The whole CDR3 region reads CASSVQGGNEKLFF.

About this clone itself: The read falls 3 residues short of the CDR3 end, and the missing part is taken from the germline J gene. The J gene is TRBJ1-1, the V gene TRBV2; the D gene is possibly TRBD1 (6 bases). Trimming took off 2 bases at V and 7 bases at J, with 8 bases between the two ends. The CDR3 is 12 residues long. The germline V gene has CDR1 SNHLY and CDR2 FYNNEI. CDR3 bases read: TGTGCCAGCAGTGAACAGGGGTTTGAA. This codes for CASSEQGFE. The full CDR3 protein reads CASSEQGFEAFF.

This clone was seen a few times. The sequenced fragment ends 3 residues before the CDR3 boundary, so the rest is inferred from the germline J gene. The chain has TRBV5-1 and TRBJ2-3; 9 positions match TRBD2. In germline, CDR1 is SGHRS, CDR2 YFSETQ. With 0 bases clipped from V and 6 bases from J, the junction kept 8 bases outside the gene matches. This CDR3 contains 16 residues. Incomplete CDR3 DNA: TGCGCCAGCAGCTTGGGCCTAGCGGGGACCAGGGATACG. Translating gives CASSLGLAGTRDT. The full CDR3 reads CASSLGLAGTRDTQYF.